This T cell receptor beta chain was recovered during a study of cytomegalovirus exposure and HLA in healthy donors. Regarding the study as a whole: Three chains linked to CMV were shown in vitro to be specific for CMV antigens.

This PCR relied on a set of 60 Vbeta primers and 13 Jbeta primers. Repertoires were generated with immunoSEQ multiplex PCR, while TCRdb's copy carries only in-frame clones and drops some. The repertoire has tens of thousands of clones, approximately 80% of them found once; the top ten carry over 20%. Germline V gives CDR1 MNHNS, CDR2 SASEGT. The CDR3 length is 16 residues. The ends lost 3 bases at V and 8 bases at J; junction bases unmatched: 12. Comments on this clone: Its antigen is undetermined.

This sequence originates from a woman aged 45-59 years in good health and CMV-seropositive. This chain links TRBV6-1 with TRBJ2-1; 8 nucleotides agree with TRBD2. Input material: PBMCs. CDR3 sequence reads: CASSDRISGVEDEQFF. In DNA, the CDR3 is TGTGCCAGCAGTGACCGGATTAGCGGGGTGGAGGATGAGCAGTTCTTC.